Sequencing of this T cell receptor (beta chain) was carried out in a study of T cells in Graves' hyperthyroidism and ophthalmopathy. Findings and limits, study-wide: The blood repertoire included most of the expanded thyroid clonotypes above 0.001.

The sample holds many counts of this clonotype. Its matching antigen is unknown. Authors of the study amplified TCR beta CDR3 regions from RNA transcripts. A set of HTBI primers served as the primers for a first-round RT-PCR of the TCR CDR3. Each CDR3 protein gets one entry after TCRdb re-called the multiplex PCR reads with MiXCR. The repertoire holds about 600,000 distinct CDR3 sequences, with 16% as singletons. The CDR3 is made up of 13 amino acids. From germline, CDR1 is ENHRY and CDR2 SYGVKD. Losses at the gene ends were 7 bases for V and 3 bases for J; bases not matched to a gene: 5. Sequenced material: blood. The V call is TRBV10-3, the J call TRBJ2-7; 8 bases line up with TRBD1. The sequence derives from a middle-aged woman with Graves' ophthalmopathy. CDR3 DNA sequence: TGTGCCATCACATATGACAGGGGCTACGAGCAGTACTTC. Its translation is CAITYDRGYEQYF.